This T cell receptor (beta chain) was recorded in a study of chronic HIV infection and antiretroviral therapy. TCRdb called the 5' RACE reads again in MiXCR, with one record for every CDR3 protein. The sample consists of 45,000 to 60,000 distinct CDR3 sequences, 15% to 20% of them appearing once. The CDR3 is 16 residues long. Germline V lookup: CDR1 SGHRS, CDR2 YFSETQ. Trimming removed 4 bases from V and 0 bases from J, with 17 bases in between. The chain recombines TRBV5-1 with TRBJ2-7, with D perhaps TRBD1 (6 bases). The TCR was taken from an adult who had HIV and had not received antiretroviral therapy, or was an uninfected healthy control (not recorded which). The sequenced sample consisted of peripheral blood. In DNA form, the CDR3 reads TGCGCCAGCAGCGCCGAACCAGGGGACATCTCCTACGAGCAGTACTTC. Protein product: CASSAEPGDISYEQYF.